The T cell receptor beta chain described here comes from a study of CD8+CD57+ T cells in acquired aplastic anemia. The wider study: Isolated CD4+ and CD8+ cells, once sorted, yielded DNA averaging about 3.4 ug. Reads per healthy sample averaged about 9.8 million (CD4+) and 11.0 million (CD8+).

There are 16 residues in the CDR3. The germline gives CDR1 SGHRS, CDR2 YFSETQ. The V and J ends lost 1 base and 6 bases, in that order; junction bases with no gene match: 11. CDR3 and TCR beta VDJ profiling relied on genomic DNA as the template. TCRdb independently ran MiXCR on the reads; one entry per CDR3 protein. The sample lists roughly 130,000 distinct CDR3 sequences, roughly 50% occurring once. This clonotype came up many times. Its antigen is as yet unknown. Study-wide results and limits: Patients shared about 30 CD8+ CDR3 sequences with controls.

The rearrangement uses TRBV5-1 and TRBJ2-3, with 7 bases lining up with TRBD2. The source is a human donor in good health, serving as a control. The sample consisted of sorted CD4+, CD8+, or CD8+CD57+ T cells (not recorded which) from PBMCs. CDR3 sequence: CASSLTGGTRADTQYF. The CDR3 bases are TGCGCCAGCAGCTTGACGGGGGGTACCAGGGCTGATACGCAGTATTTT.